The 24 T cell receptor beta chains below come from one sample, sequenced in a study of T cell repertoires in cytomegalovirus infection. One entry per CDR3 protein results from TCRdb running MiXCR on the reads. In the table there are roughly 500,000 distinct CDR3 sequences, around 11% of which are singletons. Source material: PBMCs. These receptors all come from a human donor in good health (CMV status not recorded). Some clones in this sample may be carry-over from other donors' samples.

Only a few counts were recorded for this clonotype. This CDR3 is CASSIGDRVTGELFF. CDR3 bases: TGTGCCAGTAGTATCGGGGACAGGGTGACCGGGGAGCTGTTTTTT. This chain uses TRBV19 with TRBJ2-2; 9 bases align to TRBD1. V dropped 3 bases and J dropped 5; count of bases not matched to a gene: 4. Germline CDR1 LNHDA, CDR2 SQIVND (reference sequence). The CDR3 contains 15 residues.

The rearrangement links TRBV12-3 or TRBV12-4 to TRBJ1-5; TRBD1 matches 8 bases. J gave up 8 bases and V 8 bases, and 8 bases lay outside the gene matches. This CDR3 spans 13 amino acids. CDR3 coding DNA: TGTGCCAGCGGCCAGGGGGCCCGGGAGCCCCAGCATTTT. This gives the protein CASGQGAREPQHF.

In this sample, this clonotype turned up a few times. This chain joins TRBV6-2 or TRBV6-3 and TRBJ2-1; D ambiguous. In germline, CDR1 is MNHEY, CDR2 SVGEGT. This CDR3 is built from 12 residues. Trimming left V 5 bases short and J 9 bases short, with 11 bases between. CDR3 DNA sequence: TGTGCCAGCAGTCCCCCTGCGGTTGAGCAGTTCTTC. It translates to CASSPPAVEQFF.

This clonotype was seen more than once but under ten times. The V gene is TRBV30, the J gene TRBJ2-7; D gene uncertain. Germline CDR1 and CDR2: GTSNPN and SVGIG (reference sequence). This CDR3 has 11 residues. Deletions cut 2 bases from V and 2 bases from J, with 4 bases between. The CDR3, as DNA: TGTGCCTGGAGTTATACCTACGAGCAGTACTTC. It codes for CAWSYTYEQYF.

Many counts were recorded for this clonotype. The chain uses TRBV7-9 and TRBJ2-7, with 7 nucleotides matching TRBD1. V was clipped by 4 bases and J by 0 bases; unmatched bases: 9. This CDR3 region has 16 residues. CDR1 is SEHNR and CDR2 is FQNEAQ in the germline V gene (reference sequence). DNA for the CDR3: TGTGCCAGCAGCTCGACGGGACAGCTAATCTCCTACGAGCAGTACTTC. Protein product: CASSSTGQLISYEQYF.

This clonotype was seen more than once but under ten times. CDR3 protein: CASSLLRDKEQPQHF. The CDR3 DNA reads as TGTGCCAGCAGTTTACTCCGGGACAAAGAACAGCCCCAGCATTTT. This rearrangement joins TRBV27 to TRBJ1-5, with D possibly TRBD1 on 6 matching bases. The germline CDR1 and CDR2 sequences are MNHEY and SMNVEV (reference sequence). The CDR3 is made up of 15 amino acids. V dropped 2 bases and J dropped 7 bases, with 15 bases sitting between them.

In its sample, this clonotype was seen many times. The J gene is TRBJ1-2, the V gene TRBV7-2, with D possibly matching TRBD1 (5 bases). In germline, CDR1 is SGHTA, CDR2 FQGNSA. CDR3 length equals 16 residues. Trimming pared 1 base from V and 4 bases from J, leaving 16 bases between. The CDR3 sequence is CASSLDVSGFGYGYTF. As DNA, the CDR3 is TGTGCCAGCAGCTTAGATGTATCAGGGTTTGGCTATGGCTACACCTTC.

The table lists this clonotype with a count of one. The CDR3 loop is CASFRAGDLPLHF. CDR3 bases: TGTGCCAGTTTTCGGGCCGGGGATTTACCCCTCCACTTT. V is TRBV6-2 or TRBV6-3 and J is TRBJ1-6; D gene uncertain. The CDR3 has 13 amino acids. V was clipped by 9 bases and J by 12 bases, with 18 bases between them. CDR1 is MNHEY and CDR2 is SVGEGT in the germline V gene.

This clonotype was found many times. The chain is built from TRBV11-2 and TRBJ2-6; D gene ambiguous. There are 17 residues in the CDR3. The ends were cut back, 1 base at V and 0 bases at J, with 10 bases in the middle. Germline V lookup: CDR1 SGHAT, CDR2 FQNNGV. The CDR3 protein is CASSLGWSSSGANVLTF. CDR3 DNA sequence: TGTGCCAGCAGCTTAGGGTGGAGCAGCTCTGGGGCCAACGTCCTGACTTTC.

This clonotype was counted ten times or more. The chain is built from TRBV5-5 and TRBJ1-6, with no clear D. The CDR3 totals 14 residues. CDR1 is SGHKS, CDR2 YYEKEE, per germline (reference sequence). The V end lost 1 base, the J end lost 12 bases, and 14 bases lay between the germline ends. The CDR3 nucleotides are TGTGCCAGCAGCTTGTTCGGCGGCTCGGGACCCCTCCACTTT. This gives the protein CASSLFGGSGPLHF.

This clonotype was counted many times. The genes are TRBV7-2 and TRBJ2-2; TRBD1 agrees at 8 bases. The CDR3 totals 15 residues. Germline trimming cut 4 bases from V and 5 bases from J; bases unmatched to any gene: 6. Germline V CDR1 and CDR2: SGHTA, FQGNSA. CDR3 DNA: TGTGCCAGCAGCTCTACAGGGGGAAGGACCGGGGAGCTGTTTTTT. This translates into CASSSTGGRTGELFF. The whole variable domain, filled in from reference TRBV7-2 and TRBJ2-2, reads GAGVSQSPSNKVTEKGKDVELRCDPISGHTALYWYRQSLGQGLEFLIYFQGNSAPDKSGLPSDRFSAERTGGSVSTLTIQRTQQEDSAVYLCASSSTGGRTGELFFGEGSRLTVL.

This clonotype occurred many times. CDR3 residues: CASRVGGAYEQYF. The CDR3 DNA follows: TGTGCCAGCAGGGTCGGGGGCGCCTACGAGCAGTACTTC. The chain uses TRBV11-2 and TRBJ2-7; possibly TRBD1 or TRBD2 for D (6 bases each). The CDR3 totals 13 residues. Germline CDR1 SGHAT, CDR2 FQNNGV. V was cut by 6 bases and J by 2 bases, with 11 bases left in between.

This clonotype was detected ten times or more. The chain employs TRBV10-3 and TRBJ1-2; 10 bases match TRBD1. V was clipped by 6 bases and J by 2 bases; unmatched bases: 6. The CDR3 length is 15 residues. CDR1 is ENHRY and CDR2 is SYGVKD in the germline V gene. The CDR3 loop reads CAISPGQGRNYGYTF. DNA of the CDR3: TGTGCCATCAGCCCGGGACAGGGGAGGAACTATGGCTACACCTTC.

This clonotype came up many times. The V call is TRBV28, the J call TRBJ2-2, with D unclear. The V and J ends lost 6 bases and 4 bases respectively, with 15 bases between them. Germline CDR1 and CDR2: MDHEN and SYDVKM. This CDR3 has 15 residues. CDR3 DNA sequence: TGTGCCAGCAGATTTAGCACTCCGGGCACCGGGGAGCTGTTTTTT. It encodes CASRFSTPGTGELFF.

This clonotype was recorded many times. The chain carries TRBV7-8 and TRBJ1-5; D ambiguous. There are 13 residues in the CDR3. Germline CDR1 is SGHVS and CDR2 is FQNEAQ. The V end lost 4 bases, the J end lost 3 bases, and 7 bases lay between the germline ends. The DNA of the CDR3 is TGTGCCAGCAGCTGGGGTCCCAATCAGCCCCAGCATTTT. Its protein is CASSWGPNQPQHF.

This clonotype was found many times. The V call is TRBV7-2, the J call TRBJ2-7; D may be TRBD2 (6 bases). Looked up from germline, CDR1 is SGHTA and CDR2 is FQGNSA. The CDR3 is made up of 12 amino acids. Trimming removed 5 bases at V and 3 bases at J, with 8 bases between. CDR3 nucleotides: TGTGCCAGCAGCATCGGGAGCTACGAGCAGTACTTC. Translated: CASSIGSYEQYF.

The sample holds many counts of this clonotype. CDR3 DNA sequence: TGTGCCAGCAGTTATCTCACGGACGGAGATACGCAGTATTTT. This gives the protein CASSYLTDGDTQYF. The chain employs TRBV2 and TRBJ2-3, with unresolved D. The germline gives CDR1 SNHLY, CDR2 FYNNEI. CDR3 size: 14 residues. V lost 5 bases and J lost 5, with 14 bases in between.

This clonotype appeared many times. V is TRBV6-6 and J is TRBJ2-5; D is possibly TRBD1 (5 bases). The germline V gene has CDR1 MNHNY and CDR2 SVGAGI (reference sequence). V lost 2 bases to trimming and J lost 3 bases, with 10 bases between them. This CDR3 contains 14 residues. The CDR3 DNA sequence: TGTGCCAGCAGTTACGGGGCAGGCAAAGAGACCCAGTACTTC. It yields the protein CASSYGAGKETQYF.

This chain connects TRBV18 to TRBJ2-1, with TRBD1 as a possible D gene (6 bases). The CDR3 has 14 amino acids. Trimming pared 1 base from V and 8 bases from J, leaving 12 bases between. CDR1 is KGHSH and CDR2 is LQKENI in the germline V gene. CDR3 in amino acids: CASSPQTGLDEQFF. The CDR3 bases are TGTGCCAGCTCACCACAAACAGGGCTCGATGAGCAGTTCTTC.

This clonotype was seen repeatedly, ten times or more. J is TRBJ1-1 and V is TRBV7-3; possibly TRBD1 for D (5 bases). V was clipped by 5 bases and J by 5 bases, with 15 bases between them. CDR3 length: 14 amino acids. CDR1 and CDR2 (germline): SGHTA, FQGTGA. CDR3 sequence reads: CASSLGAGGTEAFF. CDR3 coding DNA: TGTGCCAGCAGCCTTGGGGCCGGGGGTACTGAAGCTTTCTTT.

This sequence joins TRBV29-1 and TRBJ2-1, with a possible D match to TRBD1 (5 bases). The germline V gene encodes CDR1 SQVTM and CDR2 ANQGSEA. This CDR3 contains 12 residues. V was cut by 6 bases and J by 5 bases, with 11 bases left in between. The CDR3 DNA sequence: TGCAGCGTCAGCCAGGGCCACAATGAGCAGTTCTTC. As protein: CSVSQGHNEQFF.

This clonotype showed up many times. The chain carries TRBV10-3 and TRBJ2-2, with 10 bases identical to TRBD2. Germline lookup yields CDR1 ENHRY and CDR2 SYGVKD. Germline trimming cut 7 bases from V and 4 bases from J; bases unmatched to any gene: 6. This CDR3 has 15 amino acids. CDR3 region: CAITTGLASTGELFF. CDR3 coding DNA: TGTGCCATCACGACGGGACTAGCGTCCACCGGGGAGCTGTTTTTT.

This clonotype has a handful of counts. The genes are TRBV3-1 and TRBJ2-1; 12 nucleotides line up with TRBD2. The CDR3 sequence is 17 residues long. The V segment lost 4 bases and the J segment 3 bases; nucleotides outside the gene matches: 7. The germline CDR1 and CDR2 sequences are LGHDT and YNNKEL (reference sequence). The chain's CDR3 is CASSPHRGLAGYNEQFF. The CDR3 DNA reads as TGTGCCAGCAGCCCCCACCGGGGACTAGCGGGCTACAATGAGCAGTTCTTC.

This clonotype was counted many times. CDR3 protein: CASTEDRGGQPQHF. CDR3 nucleotides: TGTGCCAGCACCGAGGACAGGGGCGGTCAGCCCCAGCATTTT. V gene TRBV6-2 or TRBV6-3 combines with J gene TRBJ1-5, with 9 bases that match TRBD1. This CDR3 region has 14 residues. Losses at the gene ends were 7 bases for V and 6 bases for J; bases not matched to a gene: 7. Germline CDR1 reads MNHEY; CDR2 reads SVGEGT.